The rows below give T cell receptor beta chains drawn from one sample of a study of T cell repertoires in aging, cancer and after chemotherapy. TCRdb re-called the multiplex PCR reads with MiXCR, one entry per CDR3 protein. The data contain more than 900 distinct CDR3 sequences, 50% to 75% of them seen just once; the ten biggest clones take up over 25%. The sequencing input was blood. The receptors here all came from a human donor with a solid tumor. Each CDR3 is given with its conserved first and last residue. The order of the fields is CDR3 DNA, CDR3 protein, V gene, J gene, clone size, D gene, CDR3 length. D genes are given only for firm matches. Size values are once, few and many counts, or a class for expanded clones, and some rows have none.

CDR3nt: TGTGCCACCAGTGGCAGGGACTACGAGCAGTACTTC
CDR3aa: CATSGRDYEQYF
v_gene: TRBV6-1
j_gene: TRBJ2-7
abundance: .
d_gene: .
len: 12

CDR3nt: TGTGCCACCAGCAGAGGTGACAGGTCCTACGAGCAGTACTTC
CDR3aa: CATSRGDRSYEQYF
v_gene: TRBV15
j_gene: TRBJ2-7
abundance: .
d_gene: .
len: 14

CDR3nt: TGTGCCAGCAGTGACTCGATCCGGGGGGATACGCAGTATTTT
CDR3aa: CASSDSIRGDTQYF
v_gene: TRBV6-4
j_gene: TRBJ2-3
abundance: .
d_gene: .
len: 14

CDR3nt: TGTGCCAGCAGCCCTAGCCGCCAGGGGGTGGGCATTGAGCAGTTCTTC
CDR3aa: CASSPSRQGVGIEQFF
v_gene: TRBV11-2
j_gene: TRBJ2-1
abundance: .
d_gene: TRBD1
len: 16

CDR3nt: TGCGCCAGCAGGGACGGACAGGGTCCAGATACGCAGTATTTT
CDR3aa: CASRDGQGPDTQYF
v_gene: TRBV10-1
j_gene: TRBJ2-3
abundance: .
d_gene: TRBD1
len: 14

CDR3nt: TGTGCCAGTAGTAGAACAGGGGAGGGAACCGGGGAGCTGTTTTTT
CDR3aa: CASSRTGEGTGELFF
v_gene: TRBV19
j_gene: TRBJ2-2
abundance: .
d_gene: .
len: 15

CDR3nt: TGTGCCAGCAGTGAGACAGGGGGAGAGACCCAGTACTTC
CDR3aa: CASSETGGETQYF
v_gene: TRBV12-3/TRBV12-4
j_gene: TRBJ2-5
abundance: few
d_gene: TRBD1
len: 13

CDR3nt: TGCAGTGCTAGAGATGGGCTAGCGGGGGCTAACGGGAGGAACATTCAGTACTTC
CDR3aa: CSARDGLAGANGRNIQYF
v_gene: TRBV20-1
j_gene: TRBJ2-4
abundance: .
d_gene: TRBD2
len: 18

CDR3nt: TGTGCCACCAGTGATTACCTACAGGGCCCAGATACGCAGTATTTT
CDR3aa: CATSDYLQGPDTQYF
v_gene: TRBV24-1
j_gene: TRBJ2-3
abundance: .
d_gene: .
len: 15

CDR3nt: TGTGCCAGCAGTTTGAGAGGGATCACAGATACGCAGTATTTT
CDR3aa: CASSLRGITDTQYF
v_gene: TRBV12-3/TRBV12-4
j_gene: TRBJ2-3
abundance: few
d_gene: .
len: 14

CDR3nt: TGCGCCAGCAGCCTTAGACACTCAACTAATGAAAAACTGTTTTTT
CDR3aa: CASSLRHSTNEKLFF
v_gene: TRBV4-3
j_gene: TRBJ1-4
abundance: .
d_gene: .
len: 15

CDR3nt: TGTGCCAGCAGCCAATGGGACAGGGCAGAAGAGACCCAGTACTTC
CDR3aa: CASSQWDRAEETQYF
v_gene: TRBV12-3/TRBV12-4
j_gene: TRBJ2-5
abundance: .
d_gene: TRBD1
len: 15

CDR3nt: TGTGCCAGCAGCGGGGAGGGGAGGTGGACGAGGCCAGGCTACACCTTC
CDR3aa: CASSGEGRWTRPGYTF
v_gene: TRBV7-9
j_gene: TRBJ1-2
abundance: .
d_gene: .
len: 16

CDR3nt: TGTGCCAGCAGTTATGTGGGCGTAGATACGCAGTATTTT
CDR3aa: CASSYVGVDTQYF
v_gene: TRBV6-5
j_gene: TRBJ2-3
abundance: .
d_gene: .
len: 13

CDR3nt: TGTGCCAGTAGTATGACAGGAGGGACTGAAGCTTTCTTT
CDR3aa: CASSMTGGTEAFF
v_gene: TRBV19
j_gene: TRBJ1-1
abundance: .
d_gene: .
len: 13

CDR3nt: TGTGCCAGCAGCTTAAGTCAGGGTTACAATGAGCAGTTCTTC
CDR3aa: CASSLSQGYNEQFF
v_gene: TRBV7-3
j_gene: TRBJ2-1
abundance: .
d_gene: .
len: 14

CDR3nt: TGTGCCATCAGAGCACAGGGGGGGTCCTGCGAGCAGTACTTC
CDR3aa: CAIRAQGGSCEQYF
v_gene: TRBV10-3
j_gene: TRBJ2-7
abundance: .
d_gene: .
len: 14

CDR3nt: TGTGCCAGTAGCCCAACTGCTGTTGGCTACACCTTC
CDR3aa: CASSPTAVGYTF
v_gene: TRBV19
j_gene: TRBJ1-2
abundance: .
d_gene: .
len: 12

CDR3nt: TGTGCCAGTAGTACCGCGGGGGGACAGCCCCAGCATTTT
CDR3aa: CASSTAGGQPQHF
v_gene: TRBV19
j_gene: TRBJ1-5
abundance: few
d_gene: .
len: 13

CDR3nt: TGTGCCAGCAGCTTAGAAGGATGGGCAGAATCTGATGGCTACACCTTC
CDR3aa: CASSLEGWAESDGYTF
v_gene: TRBV7-9
j_gene: TRBJ1-2
abundance: .
d_gene: .
len: 16

CDR3nt: TGCAGTGCTACCCGGGACAGGGTGGGATCACCCCTCCACTTT
CDR3aa: CSATRDRVGSPLHF
v_gene: TRBV20-1
j_gene: TRBJ1-6
abundance: .
d_gene: TRBD1
len: 14

CDR3nt: TGTGCCAGCAGCTCAGAACTAATGGGGGCTGCAGATACGCAGTATTTT
CDR3aa: CASSSELMGAADTQYF
v_gene: TRBV9
j_gene: TRBJ2-3
abundance: .
d_gene: .
len: 16

CDR3nt: TGCGCCAGCAGCCAAGATTCGCAGGTATCCTACGAGCAGTACTTC
CDR3aa: CASSQDSQVSYEQYF
v_gene: TRBV4-1
j_gene: TRBJ2-7
abundance: .
d_gene: .
len: 15

CDR3nt: TGTGCCAGCAGCTTGGCGCAGGGGAGGTCAGATACGCAGTATTTT
CDR3aa: CASSLAQGRSDTQYF
v_gene: TRBV5-4
j_gene: TRBJ2-3
abundance: .
d_gene: .
len: 15

CDR3nt: TGTGCCAGCAGTTACGCTTCGCAGGGTTTTTATGGCTACACCTTC
CDR3aa: CASSYASQGFYGYTF
v_gene: TRBV6-2/TRBV6-3
j_gene: TRBJ1-2
abundance: .
d_gene: .
len: 15

CDR3nt: TGTGCCATCAGGGACAGGGGATACAATGAGCAGTTCTTC
CDR3aa: CAIRDRGYNEQFF
v_gene: TRBV10-3
j_gene: TRBJ2-1
abundance: .
d_gene: TRBD1
len: 13

CDR3nt: TGTGCCAGCAGTTACGGGACAGGGGTAAATGGCTATGGCTACACCTTC
CDR3aa: CASSYGTGVNGYGYTF
v_gene: TRBV6-5
j_gene: TRBJ1-2
abundance: few
d_gene: TRBD1
len: 16

CDR3nt: TGTGCCAGCAGTTACGCGTTGACTGGGGCCAACGTCCTGACTTTC
CDR3aa: CASSYALTGANVLTF
v_gene: TRBV6-5
j_gene: TRBJ2-6
abundance: once
d_gene: .
len: 15

CDR3nt: TGTGCCAGCAATACCCTTAGCGGGGCGGGGGCAGATACGCAGTATTTT
CDR3aa: CASNTLSGAGADTQYF
v_gene: TRBV6-5
j_gene: TRBJ2-3
abundance: .
d_gene: TRBD2
len: 16

CDR3nt: TGTGCCTGGAGTGTTTTCGAGACCCAGTACTTC
CDR3aa: CAWSVFETQYF
v_gene: TRBV30
j_gene: TRBJ2-5
abundance: .
d_gene: .
len: 11

CDR3nt: TGTGCCAGCAGCGTAGAGGCTAGCGGGTTGGAGACCCAGTACTTC
CDR3aa: CASSVEASGLETQYF
v_gene: TRBV9
j_gene: TRBJ2-5
abundance: .
d_gene: TRBD2
len: 15

CDR3nt: TGCGCCAGCAGCCAAGAGGTTCTAGCGGGGGCCCCAGATACGCAGTATTTT
CDR3aa: CASSQEVLAGAPDTQYF
v_gene: TRBV4-3
j_gene: TRBJ2-3
abundance: .
d_gene: TRBD2
len: 17

CDR3nt: TGCAGCGTTGACCCATTGACTAGCGGGGAATTGGGGACCCAGTACTTC
CDR3aa: CSVDPLTSGELGTQYF
v_gene: TRBV29-1
j_gene: TRBJ2-5
abundance: .
d_gene: TRBD2
len: 16

CDR3nt: TGTGCCAGCAGCTTGCCGAACAACTATGGCTACACCTTC
CDR3aa: CASSLPNNYGYTF
v_gene: TRBV5-4
j_gene: TRBJ1-2
abundance: .
d_gene: .
len: 13

CDR3nt: TGTGCCAGCAGGAACAGGGGTGAGGGTTCACCCCTCCACTTT
CDR3aa: CASRNRGEGSPLHF
v_gene: TRBV7-2
j_gene: TRBJ1-6
abundance: .
d_gene: TRBD1
len: 14

CDR3nt: TGTGCCAGCAGTTTAGATGCGAATAGCAATCAGCCCCAGCATTTT
CDR3aa: CASSLDANSNQPQHF
v_gene: TRBV12-3/TRBV12-4
j_gene: TRBJ1-5
abundance: .
d_gene: .
len: 15

CDR3nt: TGTGCCAGCAGTGGACATGAGTCTGGAAACACCATATATTTT
CDR3aa: CASSGHESGNTIYF
v_gene: TRBV12-3/TRBV12-4
j_gene: TRBJ1-3
abundance: .
d_gene: .
len: 14

CDR3nt: TGTGCCACGAAGGGACAGCCCTACGAGCAGTACTTC
CDR3aa: CATKGQPYEQYF
v_gene: TRBV6-6
j_gene: TRBJ2-7
abundance: .
d_gene: TRBD1
len: 12

CDR3nt: TGTGCCAGCAGTTTACGACAGGCTAGCACAGATACGCAGTATTTT
CDR3aa: CASSLRQASTDTQYF
v_gene: TRBV27
j_gene: TRBJ2-3
abundance: .
d_gene: .
len: 15

CDR3nt: TGTGCCACTGGGCAGAACTTGAACACTGAAGCTTTCTTT
CDR3aa: CATGQNLNTEAFF
v_gene: TRBV19
j_gene: TRBJ1-1
abundance: .
d_gene: .
len: 13

CDR3nt: TGCAGTGCCCTCCGGACAGGGAGAAATCAGCCCCAGCATTTT
CDR3aa: CSALRTGRNQPQHF
v_gene: TRBV20-1
j_gene: TRBJ1-5
abundance: .
d_gene: TRBD1
len: 14

CDR3nt: TGTGCCAGCAGCGAATTAGCGGGGAGGCACAATGAGCAGTTCTTC
CDR3aa: CASSELAGRHNEQFF
v_gene: TRBV11-3
j_gene: TRBJ2-1
abundance: .
d_gene: TRBD2
len: 15

CDR3nt: TGTGCCAGCAGCTTGGGGGACAGGGGGCGACCCCTCCACTTT
CDR3aa: CASSLGDRGRPLHF
v_gene: TRBV5-5
j_gene: TRBJ1-6
abundance: .
d_gene: TRBD1
len: 14

CDR3nt: TGTGCCAGCAGTCTGATGGGACACTCGAACACCGGGGAGCTGTTTTTT
CDR3aa: CASSLMGHSNTGELFF
v_gene: TRBV6-5
j_gene: TRBJ2-2
abundance: once
d_gene: .
len: 16

CDR3nt: TGTGCCAGCGGGCGGGGGGCTTATGAGACCCAGTACTTC
CDR3aa: CASGRGAYETQYF
v_gene: TRBV6-6
j_gene: TRBJ2-5
abundance: .
d_gene: TRBD2
len: 13

CDR3nt: TGTGCCAGCGCGAACAAAGGCCTCCTTATTGATGGTGAAGCTTTCTTT
CDR3aa: CASANKGLLIDGEAFF
v_gene: TRBV12-3/TRBV12-4
j_gene: TRBJ1-1
abundance: few
d_gene: .
len: 16

CDR3nt: TGTGCCAGCACCTCGTACGGGGAAACAGATACGCAGTATTTT
CDR3aa: CASTSYGETDTQYF
v_gene: TRBV7-2
j_gene: TRBJ2-3
abundance: few
d_gene: .
len: 14

CDR3nt: TGTGCCAGCAGCTTTAATGGGGGGGCCACTGAAGCTTTCTTT
CDR3aa: CASSFNGGATEAFF
v_gene: TRBV5-4
j_gene: TRBJ1-1
abundance: .
d_gene: .
len: 14

CDR3nt: TGTGCCAGCAGCTTGGCCTGGGGACAGAACTACGAGCAGTACTTC
CDR3aa: CASSLAWGQNYEQYF
v_gene: TRBV5-5
j_gene: TRBJ2-7
abundance: .
d_gene: TRBD1
len: 15

CDR3nt: TGTGCTAGTGGTCTCGGCGGGACTATCAATGAGCAGTTCTTC
CDR3aa: CASGLGGTINEQFF
v_gene: TRBV12-5
j_gene: TRBJ2-1
abundance: few
d_gene: TRBD2
len: 14

CDR3nt: TGTGCCAGTAGGACGAGTGGGGCTAACTATGGCTACACCTTC
CDR3aa: CASRTSGANYGYTF
v_gene: TRBV19
j_gene: TRBJ1-2
abundance: few
d_gene: .
len: 14

CDR3nt: TGTGCCAGCAGTTTGGGGGGGGGTTCTGGCTACACCTTC
CDR3aa: CASSLGGGSGYTF
v_gene: TRBV12-3/TRBV12-4
j_gene: TRBJ1-2
abundance: few
d_gene: .
len: 13

CDR3nt: TGCGCCAGCTCGATTAGCGGGGCCGGGGAGCTGTTTTTT
CDR3aa: CASSISGAGELFF
v_gene: TRBV10-1
j_gene: TRBJ2-2
abundance: .
d_gene: TRBD2
len: 13

CDR3nt: TGTGCCAGCAGCTTAGGGGGGGCAGATACGCAGTATTTT
CDR3aa: CASSLGGADTQYF
v_gene: TRBV7-9
j_gene: TRBJ2-3
abundance: .
d_gene: .
len: 13

CDR3nt: TGTGCCAGCAGCTTGGATCAGGGAGAGACCCAGTACTTC
CDR3aa: CASSLDQGETQYF
v_gene: TRBV5-4
j_gene: TRBJ2-5
abundance: .
d_gene: .
len: 13